The source of this T cell receptor (beta chain) is a study of T cells after yellow fever vaccination. Study findings and constraints: Overlap between CD4 and CD8 compartments was detected for a small share of clonotypes. It was a weaker secondary response, yet one that peaked faster, at day 5 versus 15.

As for this clonotype: As yet, its antigen is unknown.

Germline CDR1 reads LNHDA; CDR2 reads SQIVND (reference sequence). The CDR3 is 15 residues long. The V end was cut by 6 bases, the J end by 7 bases, with 19 bases between. 5'RACE template switching produced TCR cDNA carrying a universal primer site and UMIs. MiXCR, run by TCRdb on the 5' RACE reads, gives a single entry per CDR3 protein. The table lists 200,000 to 300,000 distinct CDR3 sequences, over 10% of them singletons. The rearrangement links TRBV19 to TRBJ1-5, with D possibly TRBD1 on 6 matching bases. The receptor was derived from a man aged 25-45 years who received the YFV17D yellow fever vaccine. The starting material was CD4+ T cells sorted from PBMCs, obtained 45 days after the yellow fever booster vaccination. CDR3 sequence (DNA): TGTGCCAGTAGGCTACAGGGCGGGTGGGACCAGCCCCAGCATTTT. This encodes CASRLQGGWDQPQHF.